This T cell receptor beta chain was recovered during a study of cytomegalovirus exposure and HLA in healthy donors. A word on this clone: No antigen is known for it.

The length of the CDR3 is 16 residues. Germline V lookup: CDR1 MDHEN, CDR2 SYDVKM. V shed 5 bases and J 6 bases; nucleotides not matched to a gene: 13. The assay was immunoSEQ multiplex PCR, and TCRdb's table has in-frame clones only and misses some. The sample consists of more than 55,000 clones, about 96% of them appearing once. Whole-study results and caveats: High specificity and sensitivity for cytomegalovirus status were reported for the classifier.

This clonotype was obtained from a man aged 18-30 years in good health and CMV-seronegative. V usage is TRBV28 and J usage is TRBJ2-7; TRBD1 matches 10 bases. Sequenced sample: PBMCs. The CDR3 DNA follows: TGTGCCAGCAGTCCCGAGGGAGGGACAGGGGACTTCGAGCAGTACTTC. Its translation: CASSPEGGTGDFEQYF.